The present entry profiles one T cell receptor beta chain with its context. Its antigen is undetermined. The data originate from a study of T cells expressing NK-cell markers. As for the study in general: Repertoires of TCR beta were obtained from T cells sorted as CD3+CD56+NKG2C+, CD3+CD56+NKG2C- and CD3+CD56-NKG2C+.

CDR1 is MNHEY and CDR2 is SVGAGI in the germline V gene. The CDR3 length is 14 residues. The study, taken as a whole, reports: Evidence did not settle whether expanded NKG2C+ T cell clones targeted HCMV. Similarly, these clonotypes led the CD3+CD56-NKG2C+ fraction as well in a handful of donors.

Scientists made TCR beta cDNA using 5'RACE template switching with UMIs. One entry per CDR3 protein, without DNA, is what TCRdb gives after re-calling the 5' RACE reads. The sample's table shows some 110,000 distinct CDR3 sequences. The sequence came from a woman aged 18 to 75 in good health. The gene calls are TRBV6-5 and TRBJ1-1; the D call from TCRdb, TRBD1, cannot be confirmed without DNA. What was sequenced was blood T cells: a sorted CD56 or NKG2C T cell subset, CD4+ or CD8+ T cells, or bulk PBMC T cells (not recorded which). This CDR3 is CASNFQGEDTEAFF.